The clone carrying this TCR beta chain showed up just a few times. Its antigen is not known. This record belongs to a study of T-cell memory formation after mild COVID-19. Trimming left V 1 base short and J 0 bases short, with 10 bases between. The CDR3 has 15 residues. The germline V gene encodes CDR1 SGHAT and CDR2 FQNNGV. Study outcomes and limitations: Nothing confirmed that second-wave clones peaking on day 37 were specific for SARS-CoV-2. The study found contracting CD4+ clones mainly in CM and EM and contracting CD8+ clones in EMRA.

MiXCR was run by TCRdb on the 5' RACE reads, yielding one entry per CDR3 protein. The sample carries some 210,000 distinct CDR3 sequences, about 27% recorded once. The chain recombines TRBV11-2 with TRBJ2-7; D perhaps matches TRBD2 (6 bases). This TCR came from an adult woman who had mild COVID-19 (a few samples of this study predate the infection). Cell type and time point are not known. The specimen sequenced was PBMCs or a T cell subset sorted from them (not recorded which). The CDR3 coding sequence is TGTGCCAGCAGCTTAGGGGCTAGCGCCTCCTACGAGCAGTACTTC. Its protein is CASSLGASASYEQYF. Full variable domain (missing parts from reference TRBV11-2 and TRBJ2-7): EAGVAQSPRYKIIEKRQSVAFWCNPISGHATLYWYQQILGQGPKLLIQFQNNGVVDDSQLPKDRFSAERLKGVDSTLKIQPAKLEDSAVYLCASSLGASASYEQYFGPGTRLTVT.